Each of the 20 T cell receptor beta chains below was sequenced from the same sample in a study of blood T cells in healthy people across ages. The use of a sample-barcoded 5' primer and a J-beta primer mix characterized a second PCR of about 7 to 12 cycles. One entry per CDR3 protein results from TCRdb running MiXCR on the 5' RACE reads. The top ten hold around 22% of the sample, which has hundreds of thousands of distinct CDR3 sequences, roughly 64% seen once. Specimen: blood. The receptor set was obtained from a man aged 30 to 45 in good health.

This clonotype was seen at least ten times. This chain connects TRBV7-2 to TRBJ2-1; 8 bases align to TRBD2. This CDR3 spans 16 amino acids. From germline, CDR1 is SGHTA and CDR2 FQGNSA. The junction had 8 bases not matched to a gene; V was cut back by 1 base and J by 6 bases. CDR3 protein: CASSLGGGGKINEQFF. As DNA, the CDR3 is TGTGCCAGCAGCTTAGGAGGCGGGGGGAAGATCAATGAGCAGTTCTTC. Looking up the rest from reference TRBV7-2 and TRBJ2-1 gives the full variable domain: GAGVSQSPSNKVTEKGKDVELRCDPISGHTALYWYRQSLGQGLEFLIYFQGNSAPDKSGLPSDRFSAERTGGSVSTLTIQRTQQEDSAVYLCASSLGGGGKINEQFFGPGTRLTVL.

The chain joins TRBV4-3 to TRBJ2-5; 9 nucleotides agree with TRBD1. Germline CDR1 is LGHNA and CDR2 is YSLEER. V gave up 2 bases and J gave up 5 bases; unmatched junction bases: 6. This CDR3 region has 15 residues. CDR3 in amino acids: CASSQSYRGQETQYF. CDR3 nucleotide sequence: TGCGCCAGCAGCCAATCCTACAGGGGGCAGGAGACCCAGTACTTC.

CDR3 protein: CASSRTSGTASSYNEQFF. CDR3 in DNA: TGTGCCAGCAGCCGGACTAGCGGGACAGCCTCCTCCTACAATGAGCAGTTCTTC. The gene calls are TRBV11-1 and TRBJ2-1; 12 bases align to TRBD2. This CDR3 has 18 residues. V trimming: 5 bases; J trimming: 0 bases; junction bases outside the gene matches: 8. The germline V gene encodes CDR1 SGHAT and CDR2 FQDESV (reference sequence).

This chain uses TRBV27 with TRBJ2-7; D is perhaps TRBD1 or TRBD2 (5 bases each). Germline CDR1 is MNHEY and CDR2 is SMNVEV (reference sequence). V lost 2 bases to trimming and J lost 2 bases, with 10 bases between them. This CDR3 comprises 14 residues. The CDR3 region has the DNA TGTGCCAGCAGTTTAGCGACAGCGGCCTACGAGCAGTACTTC. Residues: CASSLATAAYEQYF.

This chain links TRBV20-1 with TRBJ2-3, with unresolved D. The CDR3 extends over 13 amino acids. Germline V CDR1 and CDR2: DFQATT, SNEGSKA (reference sequence). V was trimmed by 6 bases and J by 2 bases, leaving 12 bases between them. The DNA of the CDR3 is TGCAGTGCCTCAGGATACTACACAGATACGCAGTATTTT. It codes for CSASGYYTDTQYF.

There are a few counts of this clonotype. For the CDR3, the DNA is TGCAGCGGATTTAGCGGGGAGACCCAGTACTTC. Translation: CSGFSGETQYF. The V and J genes are TRBV29-1 and TRBJ2-5, with 7 bases lining up with TRBD2. The germline CDR1 and CDR2 sequences are SQVTM and ANQGSEA. With V trimmed by 7 bases and J by 5 bases, 4 bases remained unmatched. The CDR3 runs to 11 residues.

This clonotype was detected a few times. V is TRBV2 and J is TRBJ2-7; 9 bases map to TRBD2. The trim removed 7 bases at V and 9 bases at J, leaving 10 bases unmatched. There are 13 residues in the CDR3. Germline V gene sequence: CDR1 SNHLY, CDR2 FYNNEI. CDR3 DNA: TGTGCCAGCACCCGCCTAGCGGGGCAAGGGCAGTACTTC. Amino acids: CASTRLAGQGQYF. Looking up the rest from reference TRBV2 and TRBJ2-7 gives the full variable domain: EPEVTQTPSHQVTQMGQEVILRCVPISNHLYFYWYRQILGQKVEFLVSFYNNEISEKSEIFDDQFSVERPDGSNFTLKIRSTKLEDSAMYFCASTRLAGQGQYFGPGTRLTVT.

Only a few counts were recorded for this clonotype. The CDR3 region has the DNA TGCAGTGCTACAACTAGCGGGGGGCTGGGGGAGCAGTTCTTC. It codes for CSATTSGGLGEQFF. This chain links TRBV20-1 with TRBJ2-1; 12 positions match TRBD2. V dropped 4 bases and J dropped 10; count of bases not matched to a gene: 8. The CDR3 covers 14 residues. The V gene's germline CDR1 is DFQATT and CDR2 SNEGSKA (reference sequence).

The chain employs TRBV20-1 and TRBJ2-7; D is unclear. V dropped 4 bases and J dropped 7 bases, with 14 bases sitting between them. Germline-derived CDR1 and CDR2 are DFQATT and SNEGSKA (reference sequence). This CDR3 is 12 amino acids long. CDR3 coding DNA: TGCAGTGCTACCGACATGTCGAATGAGCAGTACTTC. Translated: CSATDMSNEQYF.

The genes are TRBV4-3 and TRBJ2-5, with D unclear. Trimming removed 0 bases at V and 11 bases at J, with 13 bases between. The germline V gene encodes CDR1 LGHNA and CDR2 YSLEER. The CDR3 totals 13 residues. The CDR3 reads CASSQDMAHEQYF. CDR3 DNA: TGCGCCAGCAGCCAAGATATGGCCCATGAGCAGTACTTC.

This rearrangement joins TRBV11-2 to TRBJ2-3; D remains ambiguous. Germline CDR1 and CDR2: SGHAT and FQNNGV. Trimming removed 6 bases from V and 4 bases from J, with 14 bases in between. The CDR3 consists of 14 residues. CDR3 nucleotide sequence: TGTGCCAGCAGACCTCCCCTCTTGTCAGATACGCAGTATTTT. Translated, it gives CASRPPLLSDTQYF.

This clonotype was picked up a small number of times. V gene TRBV10-3 combines with J gene TRBJ2-5; the match to TRBD1 covers 7 bases. CDR1 and CDR2 (germline): ENHRY, SYGVKD. CDR3 length: 19 amino acids. The V gene end was trimmed by 4 bases and the J gene end by 0 bases; junction bases not matched to a gene: 17. CDR3 coding DNA: TGTGCCATCAGTGGGAATCCTGGGACAGCCGTACAGGACCAAGAGACCCAGTACTTC. Its protein product is CAISGNPGTAVQDQETQYF.

With respect to this clonotype: The germline gene is not matched at one end of the junction; a read error may be the cause. The chain employs TRBV20-1 and TRBJ2-1, with 7 bases lining up with TRBD1. This CDR3 region has 15 residues. Germline lookup yields CDR1 DFQATT and CDR2 SNEGSKA (reference sequence). In nucleotides, the CDR3 is TGCAGTGCTAGAAGACAGGGAGTGACCTACAACGAGCAGTTCTTC. Protein sequence: CSARRQGVTYNEQFF.

With respect to this clonotype: The germline gene is not matched at one end of the junction; a read error may be the cause. CDR3 DNA: TGCAGCGTTGAGAACAGGGGTCACTATGGCCACACCTTC. Encoded protein: CSVENRGHYGHTF. The genes are TRBV29-1 and TRBJ1-2; 7 bases agree with TRBD1. The CDR3 spans 13 residues. Germline CDR1 SQVTM, CDR2 ANQGSEA.

CDR3 DNA: TGTGCCAGCAGTGACGGGACTCTCTCCTACGAGCAGTACTTC. Its protein is CASSDGTLSYEQYF. This chain links TRBV2 with TRBJ2-7; D is possibly TRBD2 (6 bases). Deletions cut 3 bases from V and 0 bases from J, with 9 bases between. The germline V gene encodes CDR1 SNHLY and CDR2 FYNNEI. This CDR3 spans 14 amino acids.

The chain joins TRBV12-3 or TRBV12-4 to TRBJ1-4; tentative D call: TRBD1 (6 bases). The CDR3 spans 17 residues. Trimming removed 4 bases from V and 4 bases from J, with 19 bases in between. DNA for the CDR3: TGTGCCAGCAGTTACTCCCTACACAGGGAGCATAATGAAAAACTGTTTTTT. As protein: CASSYSLHREHNEKLFF.

V gene TRBV5-1 combines with J gene TRBJ2-1, with D perhaps TRBD1 (5 bases). Per germline, CDR1 SGHRS and CDR2 YFSETQ. The germline V and J ends were trimmed by 0 bases and 2 bases, with 12 bases remaining between them. The CDR3 has 16 amino acids. CDR3 in amino acids: CASSLEGEGTYNEQFF. CDR3 sequence (DNA): TGCGCCAGCAGCTTGGAAGGGGAAGGGACCTACAATGAGCAGTTCTTC.

Only a few counts were recorded for this clonotype. The chain uses TRBV20-1 and TRBJ2-1; TRBD2 matches at 9 bases. This CDR3 is 18 amino acids long. J gave up 2 bases and V 4 bases, and 15 bases lay outside the gene matches. Germline V gene data show CDR1 as DFQATT and CDR2 as SNEGSKA (reference sequence). The CDR3: CSATPGLAERSAYNEQFF. CDR3 sequence (DNA): TGCAGTGCTACTCCGGGACTAGCAGAACGATCAGCCTACAATGAGCAGTTCTTC.

Comments on this clonotype: This clone may be a read error of a much larger clone one base away. The CDR3 sequence: CASSRRAGGETQYF. The CDR3 coding sequence is TGTGCCAGCAGCAGACGAGCGGGAGGAGAGACCCAGTACTTC. The chain carries TRBV12-3 or TRBV12-4 and TRBJ2-5; 9 bases are a match to TRBD2. The V segment lost 6 bases and the J segment 4 bases; nucleotides outside the gene matches: 6. The length of the CDR3 is 14 residues.

This clonotype was seen only a few times. CDR3 nucleotide sequence: TGTGCCAGCAGCCGGACGACGACAGGTTTTGACGAGCAGTACTTC. Protein product: CASSRTTTGFDEQYF. This chain joins TRBV5-6 and TRBJ2-5; D is perhaps TRBD1 (6 bases). With the DNA end fitting TRBJ2-7 better, the J assignment may be wrong. This CDR3 region has 15 residues. In germline, CDR1 is SGHDT, CDR2 YYEEEE.